A selection of T cell receptor beta chains follows, all from one sample in a study of radiation and T cells in renal cell carcinoma. Profiled with immunoSEQ multiplex PCR; TCRdb holds only in-frame clones, not every one. The sample holds 160,000 or so clones; 80% to 90% are singletons and the top ten take over 10%. This specimen was blood, taken from a patient whose treatment included radiotherapy and nephrectomy. These receptors originate from a woman between 50 and 59 years old with renal cell carcinoma. The CDR3 runs from the conserved cysteine through the conserved F or W. A D gene is named only where the DNA matches it firmly. Only some rows state a clone size, as once, few, many or a class for expanded clones.

CDR3nt	CDR3aa	v_gene	abundance	j_gene	d_gene
TGTGCCAGCAGCGCTATGATGATTGGCAATGAGCAGTTCTTC	CASSAMMIGNEQFF	TRBV9	.	TRBJ2-1	.
TGTGCCAGCAGTTACATGGGAGAAGCTTTCTTT	CASSYMGEAFF	TRBV6-5	few	TRBJ1-1	.
TGTGCCACCAGCAGACCACTCAACGTGGCGGGGGAGAATGAGCAGTTCTTC	CATSRPLNVAGENEQFF	TRBV15	.	TRBJ2-1	TRBD2
TGTGCCAGCAAACAGGGGGGAGGTTACAATGAGCAGTTCTTC	CASKQGGGYNEQFF	TRBV6-1	.	TRBJ2-1	TRBD1
TGCGCCAGCAGCCCTTTGCAAGGGGCCGGGGAGCTGTTTTTT	CASSPLQGAGELFF	TRBV5-1	.	TRBJ2-2	.
TGTGCCAGCAGCCCCAGGGGGAGCAATCAGCCCCAGCATTTT	CASSPRGSNQPQHF	TRBV7-6	.	TRBJ1-5	TRBD1
TGTGCCAGTCGGGCAGGGGAAGCCAATCAGCCCCAGCATTTT	CASRAGEANQPQHF	TRBV19	.	TRBJ1-5	.
TGTGCCAGCAGCCAAGGCCAGTACTATGGCTACACCTTC	CASSQGQYYGYTF	TRBV14	.	TRBJ1-2	.
TGTGCCAGCTCACCACCGGCAGGGGCTACCTACGAGCAGTACTTC	CASSPPAGATYEQYF	TRBV18	.	TRBJ2-7	.
TGTGCCACCAGCGTCGGACAGGGGTTGGGGAACACTGAAGCTTTCTTT	CATSVGQGLGNTEAFF	TRBV15	.	TRBJ1-1	TRBD1
TGTGCCAGTAGTAGGTGGGTGACGAACACTGAAGCTTTCTTT	CASSRWVTNTEAFF	TRBV19	few	TRBJ1-1	.
TGTGCCAGCAGCCCCGGGACCCTCTACGAGCAGTACTTC	CASSPGTLYEQYF	TRBV6-6	.	TRBJ2-7	.
TGTGCCAGCAGCTTAAGGGGGTCGGGGTTGAACACTGAAGCTTTCTTT	CASSLRGSGLNTEAFF	TRBV13	.	TRBJ1-1	.
TGCGCCAGCAGCCCCAAAGTGCCAGGGGGCTTGGGAGAGACCCAGTACTTC	CASSPKVPGGLGETQYF	TRBV4-3	.	TRBJ2-5	TRBD1
TGTGCCAGCAGCTTCCAGGGGAGATCCGGAGGGGAGCTGTTTTTT	CASSFQGRSGGELFF	TRBV11-2	.	TRBJ2-2	.
TGTGCCAGCAGCTTAGGGATCAGCGAGGCCCATGGCTACACCTTC	CASSLGISEAHGYTF	TRBV7-2	.	TRBJ1-2	.
TGCGCCAGCAGCCAATCCTCGGACAGGGACGTGGAGACCCAGTACTTC	CASSQSSDRDVETQYF	TRBV4-1	once	TRBJ2-5	TRBD1
TGTGCCAGCAGCTTAGGGATAGCGGGGGGGCGTTTCCGCTCCTACGAGCAGTACTTC	CASSLGIAGGRFRSYEQYF	TRBV7-2	.	TRBJ2-7	TRBD2
TGTGCCAGCAGCCTGACTGAGAACACTGAAGCTTTCTTT	CASSLTENTEAFF	TRBV7-2	.	TRBJ1-1	.
TGTGCCAGCCTTAATAACGAGCAGTACTTC	CASLNNEQYF	TRBV21-1	once	TRBJ2-7	.
TGTGCCAGCAGTGGGACAGGGTTGGGAAACTATGGCTACACCTTC	CASSGTGLGNYGYTF	TRBV25-1	.	TRBJ1-2	TRBD1